The source of this T cell receptor beta chain is a study of shared clonotypes between healthy human individuals. General study findings and limits: Naive subsets tended to show greater estimated richness than memory subsets. Unshared clonotypes carried lower generation probabilities than those common to all four donors.

CDR3 length: 14 residues. Germline V CDR1 and CDR2: SEHNR, FQNEAQ (reference sequence). Trimming cost V 3 bases and J 7 bases; bases outside gene matches: 6. Adults of Caucasian background living in Nashville, Tennessee made up all donors. Of note for this clone: The antigen remains undetermined.

The authors distributed each subset's genomic DNA evenly over several immunoSEQ plates. Sequencing used immunoSEQ multiplex PCR; TCRdb keeps in-frame clones, though not all of them. Of 1.4 million or so clones listed, approximately 98.5% were seen once; the top ten hold roughly 0.35%. What was sequenced was naive CD4+ T cells sorted from blood. Subset in this sample: CD45RA+ positively selected. The TCR was taken from a man aged 25-40 years in good health. The chain uses TRBV7-9 and TRBJ1-5, with 7 bases matching TRBD1. This chain's CDR3 is CASSFTGVRQPQHF. As DNA, the CDR3 is TGTGCCAGCAGCTTTACAGGGGTTCGACAGCCCCAGCATTTT.